Presented here are 28 T cell receptor beta chains from one specimen sequenced in a study of blood T cell repertoires in COVID-19. The method was immunoSEQ multiplex PCR; TCRdb's version includes in-frame clones alone and lacks a portion of them. The table includes 180,000 or so clones, over 75% detected once. The sample was peripheral blood. The receptors come from a human donor with active or convalescent COVID-19. The donor label of this sample is uncertain.

The rearrangement uses TRBV2 and TRBJ1-6; 8 positions agree with TRBD1. Germline V gives CDR1 SNHLY, CDR2 FYNNEI. CDR3 length: 14 amino acids. Trimming at V came to 6 bases and at J to 10 bases, leaving 8 bases not matched to a gene. CDR3: CASRDRAFRSPLHF. In DNA form, the CDR3 reads TGTGCCAGCAGGGACAGGGCTTTTAGATCACCCCTCCACTTT.

The chain is built from TRBV11-3 and TRBJ1-5, with TRBD1 matching over 9 bases. The V gene's germline CDR1 is SGHNT and CDR2 YENEEA. CDR3 size: 16 residues. The junction had 2 bases not matched to a gene; V was cut back by 0 bases and J by 2 bases. The CDR3 sequence: CASSLDWDRGNQPQHF. In nucleotides, the CDR3 is TGTGCCAGCAGCTTAGATTGGGACAGGGGCAATCAGCCCCAGCATTTT.

The V and J genes are TRBV4-1 and TRBJ2-1, with TRBD2 matching 11 bases. The germline gives CDR1 MGHRA, CDR2 YSYEKL. V gave up 0 bases and J gave up 1 base; unmatched junction bases: 11. The CDR3 contains 20 residues. The CDR3 sequence: CASSQEGVAGGVGSYNEQFF. CDR3 in DNA: TGCGCCAGCAGCCAAGAAGGAGTAGCGGGGGGGGTAGGTTCCTACAATGAGCAGTTCTTC.

The chain links TRBV28 to TRBJ2-3; TRBD1 aligns across 7 bases. CDR1 is MDHEN, CDR2 SYDVKM, per germline. The CDR3 is 15 amino acids. J gave up 0 bases and V 6 bases, and 6 bases lay outside the gene matches. This CDR3 is CASSHRGPSTDTQYF. DNA for the CDR3: TGTGCCAGCAGCCATAGGGGGCCGAGCACAGATACGCAGTATTTT.

The rearrangement uses TRBV4-2 and TRBJ2-1; TRBD2 aligns across 8 bases. Germline values: CDR1 LGHNA, CDR2 YNFKEQ. This CDR3 has 16 amino acids. V dropped 0 bases and J dropped 4; count of bases not matched to a gene: 5. The CDR3 loop is CASSQEVAGGYNEQFF. The CDR3 DNA sequence: TGTGCCAGCAGCCAAGAAGTCGCGGGAGGTTACAATGAGCAGTTCTTC.

The chain carries TRBV6-5 and TRBJ2-7; D unclear. V dropped 0 bases and J dropped 2 bases, with 11 bases sitting between them. This CDR3 comprises 15 residues. CDR1 is MNHEY and CDR2 is SVGAGI in the germline V gene. As DNA, the CDR3 is TGTGCCAGCAGTTACTCCCCGACGGCGGCCTACGAGCAGTACTTC. Translating gives CASSYSPTAAYEQYF.

The CDR3 DNA sequence: TGTGCCAGCAGCCTGAAAGGACGGACTCGTTCAACCGGCTACGAGCAGTACTTC. Its translation is CASSLKGRTRSTGYEQYF. The genes are TRBV28 and TRBJ2-7, with D perhaps TRBD2 (5 bases). The CDR3 covers 18 residues. V lost 6 bases, J lost 3 bases, and 27 bases lay in between. Per the germline V gene, CDR1 is MDHEN and CDR2 is SYDVKM.

This clone has more than one count but fewer than ten. The V call is TRBV7-3, the J call TRBJ1-6; D possibly corresponds to TRBD1 (5 bases). Germline lookup yields CDR1 SGHTA and CDR2 FQGTGA. Trimming stripped 0 bases from V and 9 bases from J, with 9 bases between. This CDR3 region has 14 residues. The CDR3 reads CASSLTGGGSPLHF. The CDR3 DNA is TGTGCCAGCAGCTTAACCGGGGGAGGTTCACCCCTCCACTTT.

The genes are TRBV28 and TRBJ2-3; 8 bases line up with TRBD2. V was clipped by 8 bases and J by 11 bases; unmatched bases: 18. CDR3 size: 15 residues. The germline V gene has CDR1 MDHEN and CDR2 SYDVKM. This chain's CDR3 is CASARGGGSFKEQYF. DNA of the CDR3: TGTGCCAGCGCTCGGGGCGGGGGGTCCTTCAAAGAGCAGTATTTT.

This clone showed up just a few times. V is TRBV5-4 and J is TRBJ1-5; tentatively, D is TRBD1 (5 bases). This CDR3 comprises 14 residues. Trimming cost V 9 bases and J 2 bases, with 15 bases left between them. Germline loops: CDR1 SGHNT, CDR2 YYREEE (reference sequence). The CDR3 reads CAISVWGGNQPQHF. The DNA for the CDR3 is TGTGCCATATCCGTTTGGGGGGGCAATCAGCCCCAGCATTTT.

V is TRBV30 and J is TRBJ1-6; D is uncertain. CDR1 and CDR2 (germline): GTSNPN, SVGIG (reference sequence). V dropped 2 bases and J dropped 7 bases, with 18 bases sitting between them. The CDR3 extends over 16 amino acids. CDR3 coding DNA: TGTGCCTGGAGTCCTGAATACCGGAGGATCAATTCACCCCTCCACTTT. It yields the protein CAWSPEYRRINSPLHF.

The chain links TRBV7-9 to TRBJ2-5; 11 bases line up with TRBD2. The CDR3 length is 16 residues. V lost 5 bases to trimming and J lost 4 bases; unmatched junction nucleotides: 9. Germline values: CDR1 SEHNR, CDR2 FQNEAQ (reference sequence). CDR3 region: CASSLTTTSGRETQYF. The CDR3 coding sequence is TGTGCCAGCAGCCTTACCACAACTAGCGGGAGAGAGACCCAGTACTTC.

The rearrangement links TRBV19 to TRBJ1-2; 7 nucleotides align to TRBD1. The CDR3 length is 15 residues. V trimming: 5 bases; J trimming: 1 base; junction bases outside the gene matches: 7. Germline CDR1 and CDR2: LNHDA and SQIVND (reference sequence). CDR3 sequence: CASSVRDSINYGYTF. DNA for the CDR3: TGTGCCAGTAGTGTCCGGGACAGCATTAACTATGGCTACACCTTC.

This chain joins TRBV14 and TRBJ1-6, with D unclear. Trimming left V 0 bases short and J 4 bases short, with 7 bases between. The CDR3 runs 15 residues. Germline V lookup: CDR1 SGHDN, CDR2 FVKESK. CDR3 DNA sequence: TGTGCCAGCAGCCAAGATTGGCAGTATAATTCACCCCTCCACTTT. Amino acids: CASSQDWQYNSPLHF.

The chain joins TRBV27 to TRBJ1-4, with D unclear. V shed 0 bases and J shed 8 bases, with 13 bases lying between them. The CDR3 contains 15 residues. Germline V gene data show CDR1 as MNHEY and CDR2 as SMNVEV (reference sequence). This CDR3 is CASSLSWTKREKLFF. The CDR3 nucleotides read TGTGCCAGCAGTTTATCTTGGACTAAACGGGAAAAACTGTTTTTT.

The V and J genes are TRBV9 and TRBJ2-5; 7 positions agree with TRBD2. From germline, CDR1 is SGDLS and CDR2 YYNGEE. The V gene end was trimmed by 3 bases and the J gene end by 7 bases; junction bases not matched to a gene: 0. The CDR3 length is 11 residues. The DNA for the CDR3 is TGTGCCAGCAGCGCGGGGGGGACCCAGTACTTC. Translated, it gives CASSAGGTQYF.

This chain connects TRBV29-1 to TRBJ1-1; perhaps TRBD1 as D (5 bases). The CDR3 covers 14 residues. Germline V gives CDR1 SQVTM, CDR2 ANQGSEA. V lost 3 bases, J lost 1 base, and 12 bases lay in between. The CDR3 region has the DNA TGCAGCGTTGAGGTACAGGTTGGGAACACTGAAGCTTTCTTT. Amino acid sequence: CSVEVQVGNTEAFF.

This clone was picked up a small number of times. V is TRBV7-3 and J is TRBJ2-3, with a possible D match to TRBD2 (6 bases). The V end lost 6 bases, the J end lost 0 bases, and 16 bases lay between the germline ends. The CDR3 contains 16 residues. Germline assignment: CDR1 SGHTA and CDR2 FQGTGA. The CDR3 spells CASSKVGGVSTDTQYF. In nucleotides, the CDR3 is TGTGCCAGCAGTAAGGTGGGCGGGGTGAGCACAGATACGCAGTATTTT.

The chain links TRBV7-8 to TRBJ2-3, with TRBD2 identical over 14 bases. J gave up 2 bases and V 2 bases, and 6 bases lay outside the gene matches. This CDR3 region has 18 residues. In germline, CDR1 is SGHVS, CDR2 FQNEAQ. The CDR3 here is CASSLPRTSGRTTDTQYF. For the CDR3, the DNA is TGTGCCAGCAGCTTACCCCGGACTAGCGGGAGGACCACAGATACGCAGTATTTT.

This clone was recorded once. The chain combines TRBV30 with TRBJ1-2, with D unclear. V lost 1 base to trimming and J lost 8 bases, with 11 bases between them. Germline V CDR1 and CDR2: GTSNPN, SVGIG (reference sequence). This CDR3 is 12 amino acids long. Here the CDR3 DNA reads TGTGCCTGGAGTGCCCCCCACATGGGCTACACCTTC. Translated, it gives CAWSAPHMGYTF.

The genes are TRBV6-5 and TRBJ1-4; no definite D call. Trimming pared 7 bases from V and 7 bases from J, leaving 10 bases between. The CDR3 is 12 residues long. The germline V gene encodes CDR1 MNHEY and CDR2 SVGAGI. The CDR3 DNA reads TGTGCCAGCAACTCAGGTTTTGAAAAACTGTTTTTT. It encodes CASNSGFEKLFF.

This chain uses TRBV5-1 with TRBJ1-3; possible D gene TRBD1, 6 bases. Between the trimmed V and J ends, which lost 2 bases and 2 bases, there was a span of 17 bases. There are 17 residues in the CDR3. Germline V CDR1 and CDR2: SGHRS, YFSETQ. CDR3 residues: CASSFNIRGSAGNTIYF. Written as DNA, the CDR3 is TGCGCCAGCAGCTTCAATATCAGGGGATCTGCTGGAAACACCATATATTTT.

The V call is TRBV9, the J call TRBJ2-5; the D gene is possibly TRBD1 (6 bases). CDR3 length: 14 amino acids. The germline CDR1 and CDR2 sequences are SGDLS and YYNGEE. V dropped 0 bases and J dropped 1 base, with 7 bases sitting between them. CDR3: CASSVGGGQETQYF. The CDR3 DNA follows: TGTGCCAGCAGCGTAGGAGGGGGCCAAGAGACCCAGTACTTC.

The J gene is TRBJ2-5, the V gene TRBV5-4; D gene ambiguous. The CDR3 is 13 residues long. Germline V gene data show CDR1 as SGHNT and CDR2 as YYREEE (reference sequence). The V gene lost 0 bases and the J gene lost 1 base, with 4 bases spanning the gap. As DNA, the CDR3 is TGTGCCAGCAGCTTGGGGGCCCAAGAGACCCAGTACTTC. Its translation is CASSLGAQETQYF. Variable domain in full (rest from reference TRBV5-4 and TRBJ2-5): ETGVTQSPTHLIKTRGQQVTLRCSSQSGHNTVSWYQQALGQGPQFIFQYYREEENGRGNFPPRFSGLQFPNYSSELNVNALELDDSALYLCASSLGAQETQYFGPGTRLLVL.

The CDR3 sequence: CAWRGDRGLKTQYF. CDR3 nucleotide sequence: TGTGCCTGGAGGGGGGACAGGGGGCTAAAGACCCAGTACTTC. The chain has TRBV30 and TRBJ2-5, with 12 bases aligning to TRBD1. Looked up from germline, CDR1 is GTSNPN and CDR2 is SVGIG (reference sequence). The J segment lost 6 bases and the V segment lost 3 bases, leaving 5 bases of the junction unmatched. The CDR3 has 14 residues. Using reference TRBV30 and TRBJ2-5 for the parts outside the CDR3, the full variable domain is SQTIHQWPATLVQPVGSPLSLECTVEGTSNPNLYWYRQAAGRGLQLLFYSVGIGQISSEVPQNLSASRPQDRQFILSSKKLLLSDSGFYLCAWRGDRGLKTQYFGPGTRLLVL.

The chain combines TRBV3-1 (or the pseudogene TRBV3-2) with TRBJ2-7; D may be TRBD1 (5 bases). V lost 0 bases and J 0 bases, leaving 15 bases between the germline ends. Germline CDR1 is LGHDT and CDR2 is YNNKEL (reference sequence). The CDR3 is 17 amino acids. The CDR3 sequence: CASSQDYGREVSYEQYF. CDR3 sequence (DNA): TGTGCCAGCAGCCAAGATTATGGCAGGGAAGTCTCCTACGAGCAGTACTTC.

The chain is built from TRBV6-5 and TRBJ2-7, with D unresolved. CDR3 length: 14 residues. Trimming stripped 0 bases from V and 2 bases from J, with 8 bases between. Germline lookup yields CDR1 MNHEY and CDR2 SVGAGI. As DNA, the CDR3 is TGTGCCAGCAGTTACTCGAGCATGACCTACGAGCAGTACTTC. The encoded protein is CASSYSSMTYEQYF.

The V and J genes are TRBV9 and TRBJ1-1, with 7 bases that match TRBD1. Looked up from germline, CDR1 is SGDLS and CDR2 is YYNGEE. CDR3 length: 13 amino acids. V dropped 4 bases and J dropped 11; count of bases not matched to a gene: 11. DNA for the CDR3: TGTGCCAGCAGCACCACAGGGGTGAGTGATGCTTTCTTT. This gives the protein CASSTTGVSDAFF.